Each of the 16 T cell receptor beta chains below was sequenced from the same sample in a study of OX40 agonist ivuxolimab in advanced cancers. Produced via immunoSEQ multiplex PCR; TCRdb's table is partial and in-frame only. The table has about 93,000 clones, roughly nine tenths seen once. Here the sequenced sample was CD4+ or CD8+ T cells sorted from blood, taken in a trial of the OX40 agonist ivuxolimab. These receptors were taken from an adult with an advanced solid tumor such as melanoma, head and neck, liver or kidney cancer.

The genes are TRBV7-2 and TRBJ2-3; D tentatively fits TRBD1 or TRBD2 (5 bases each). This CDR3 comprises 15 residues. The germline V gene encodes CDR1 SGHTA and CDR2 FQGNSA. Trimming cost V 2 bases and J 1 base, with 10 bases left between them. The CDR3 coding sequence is TGTGCCAGCAGCTTAAGCCTGGGGGGCACAGATACGCAGTATTTT. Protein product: CASSLSLGGTDTQYF.

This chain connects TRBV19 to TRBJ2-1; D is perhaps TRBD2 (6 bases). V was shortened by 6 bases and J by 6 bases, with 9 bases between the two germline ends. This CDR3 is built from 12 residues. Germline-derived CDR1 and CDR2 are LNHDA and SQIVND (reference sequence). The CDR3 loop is CASRTAGNEQFF. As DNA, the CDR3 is TGTGCCAGTAGAACAGCGGGCAATGAGCAGTTCTTC.

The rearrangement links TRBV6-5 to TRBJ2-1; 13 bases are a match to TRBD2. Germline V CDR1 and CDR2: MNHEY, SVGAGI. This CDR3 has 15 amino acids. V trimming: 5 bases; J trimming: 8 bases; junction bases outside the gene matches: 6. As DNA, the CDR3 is TGTGCCAGCAGTCACGGACTAGCGGGAGCGTATGAGCAGTTCTTC. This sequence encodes CASSHGLAGAYEQFF.

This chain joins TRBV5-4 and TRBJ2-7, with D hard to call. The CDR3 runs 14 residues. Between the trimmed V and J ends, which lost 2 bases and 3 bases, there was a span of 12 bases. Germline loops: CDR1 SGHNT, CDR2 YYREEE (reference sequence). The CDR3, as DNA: TGTGCCAGCAGCTTTGCGAATAATGACTACGAGCAGTACTTC. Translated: CASSFANNDYEQYF.

CDR3 sequence reads: CASSRSTAGYEQYF. CDR3 DNA sequence: TGTGCCAGCAGTCGTTCGACAGCGGGGTACGAGCAGTACTTC. The gene calls are TRBV6-5 and TRBJ2-7; 7 bases map to TRBD2. Per germline, CDR1 MNHEY and CDR2 SVGAGI. The CDR3 sequence is 14 residues long. V was pared by 5 bases and J by 4 bases, with 8 bases of the junction left unmatched.

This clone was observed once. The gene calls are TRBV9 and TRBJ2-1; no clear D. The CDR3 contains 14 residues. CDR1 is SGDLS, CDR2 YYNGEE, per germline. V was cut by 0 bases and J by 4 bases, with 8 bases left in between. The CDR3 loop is CASSVELQYNEQFF. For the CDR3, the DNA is TGTGCCAGCAGCGTAGAACTCCAGTACAATGAGCAGTTCTTC.

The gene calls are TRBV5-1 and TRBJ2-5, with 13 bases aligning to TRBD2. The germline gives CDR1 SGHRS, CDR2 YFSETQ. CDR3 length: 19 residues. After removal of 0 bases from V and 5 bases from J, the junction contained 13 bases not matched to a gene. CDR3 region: CASSLGDHLLAGGLETQYF. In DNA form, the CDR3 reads TGCGCCAGCAGCTTGGGAGACCACTTACTAGCGGGGGGGCTTGAGACCCAGTACTTC. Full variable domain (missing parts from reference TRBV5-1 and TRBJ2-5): KAGVTQTPRYLIKTRGQQVTLSCSPISGHRSVSWYQQTPGQGLQFLFEYFSETQRNKGNFPGRFSGRQFSNSRSEMNVSTLELGDSALYLCASSLGDHLLAGGLETQYFGPGTRLLVL.

The CDR3: CASSILGVETQYF. DNA for the CDR3: TGTGCCAGCAGTATCCTAGGGGTAGAGACCCAGTACTTC. The chain couples TRBV27 to TRBJ2-5; weak D call: TRBD1 (5 bases). This CDR3 has 13 amino acids. Germline CDR1 MNHEY, CDR2 SMNVEV (reference sequence). V shed 5 bases and J shed 4 bases, with 11 bases lying between them.

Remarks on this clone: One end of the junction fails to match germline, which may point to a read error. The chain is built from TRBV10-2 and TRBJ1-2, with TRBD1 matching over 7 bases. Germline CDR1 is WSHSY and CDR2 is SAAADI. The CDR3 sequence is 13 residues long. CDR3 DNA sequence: TGCGCCAGCCCTCTGGTAATTTGGTTTCGGGACAGATTC. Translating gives CASPLVIWFRDRF.

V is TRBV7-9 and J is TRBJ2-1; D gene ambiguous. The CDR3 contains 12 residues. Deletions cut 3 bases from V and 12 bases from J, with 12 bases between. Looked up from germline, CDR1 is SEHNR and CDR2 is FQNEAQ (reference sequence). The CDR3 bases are TGTGCCAGCAGCTTTGTGGAAAAAGGGCAGTTCTTC. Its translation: CASSFVEKGQFF.

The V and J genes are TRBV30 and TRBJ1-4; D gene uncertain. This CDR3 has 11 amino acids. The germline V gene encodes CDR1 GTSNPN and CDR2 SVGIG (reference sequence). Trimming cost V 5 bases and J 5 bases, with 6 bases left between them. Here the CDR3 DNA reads TGTGCCTGGGCGATCAATGAAAAACTGTTTTTT. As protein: CAWAINEKLFF.

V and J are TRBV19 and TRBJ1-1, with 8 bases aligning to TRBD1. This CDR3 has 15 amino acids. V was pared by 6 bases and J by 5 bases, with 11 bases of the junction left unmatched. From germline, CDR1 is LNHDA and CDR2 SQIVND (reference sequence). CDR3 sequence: CASSSGGAGRTEAFF. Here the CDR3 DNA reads TGTGCCAGTAGCTCAGGGGGCGCGGGTCGGACTGAAGCTTTCTTT.

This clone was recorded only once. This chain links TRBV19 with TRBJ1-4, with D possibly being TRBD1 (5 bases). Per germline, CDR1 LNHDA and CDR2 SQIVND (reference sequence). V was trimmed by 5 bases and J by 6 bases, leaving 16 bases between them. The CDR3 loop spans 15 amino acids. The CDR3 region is CASSPQTPGHEKLFF. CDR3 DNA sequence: TGTGCCAGTAGTCCGCAGACACCGGGGCATGAAAAACTGTTTTTT.

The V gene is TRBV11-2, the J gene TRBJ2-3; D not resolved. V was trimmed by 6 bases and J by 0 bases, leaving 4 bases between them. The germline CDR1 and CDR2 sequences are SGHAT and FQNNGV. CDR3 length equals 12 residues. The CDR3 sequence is CASRPSTDTQYF. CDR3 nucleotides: TGTGCCAGCAGACCGAGCACAGATACGCAGTATTTT.

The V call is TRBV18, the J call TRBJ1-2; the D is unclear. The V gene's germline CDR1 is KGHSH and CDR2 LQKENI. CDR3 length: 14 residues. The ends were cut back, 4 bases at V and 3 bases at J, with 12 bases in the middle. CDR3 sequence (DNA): TGTGCCAGCTCACAGTCAGCCCTTCACTATGGCTACACCTTC. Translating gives CASSQSALHYGYTF.

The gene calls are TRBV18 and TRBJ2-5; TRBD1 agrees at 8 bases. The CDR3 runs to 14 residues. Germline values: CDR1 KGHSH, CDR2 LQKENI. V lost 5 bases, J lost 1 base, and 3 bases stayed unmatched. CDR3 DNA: TGTGCCAGCTCATCAGGGGGCGTCCAAGAGACCCAGTACTTC. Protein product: CASSSGGVQETQYF.